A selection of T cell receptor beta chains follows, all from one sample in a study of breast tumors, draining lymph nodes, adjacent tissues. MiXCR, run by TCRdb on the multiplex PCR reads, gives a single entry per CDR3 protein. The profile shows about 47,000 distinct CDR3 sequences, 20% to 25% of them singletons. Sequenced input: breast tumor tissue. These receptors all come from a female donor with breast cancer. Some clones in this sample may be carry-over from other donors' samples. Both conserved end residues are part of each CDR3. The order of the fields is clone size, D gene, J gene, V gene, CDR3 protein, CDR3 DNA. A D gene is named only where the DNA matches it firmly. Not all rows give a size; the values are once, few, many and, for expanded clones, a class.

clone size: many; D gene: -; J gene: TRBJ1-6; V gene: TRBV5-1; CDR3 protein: CASSFMAVNSPLHF; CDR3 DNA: TGCGCCAGCAGCTTTATGGCAGTAAATTCACCCCTCCACTTT
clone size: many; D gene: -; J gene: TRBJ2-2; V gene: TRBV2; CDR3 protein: CASHRDTGELFF; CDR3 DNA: TGTGCCAGCCACAGGGACACCGGGGAGCTGTTTTTT
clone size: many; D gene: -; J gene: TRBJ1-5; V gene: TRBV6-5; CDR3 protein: CASRWDSNQPQHF; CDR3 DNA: TGTGCCAGCAGATGGGATAGCAATCAGCCCCAGCATTTT
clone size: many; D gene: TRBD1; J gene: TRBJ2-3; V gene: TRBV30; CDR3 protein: CAWSVGQGVADTQYF; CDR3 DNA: TGTGCCTGGAGTGTAGGGCAGGGGGTAGCAGATACGCAGTATTTT
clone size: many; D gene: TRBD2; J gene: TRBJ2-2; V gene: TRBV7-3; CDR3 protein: CASSSPGLAGTGELFF; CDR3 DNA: TGTGCCAGCAGCTCTCCGGGACTAGCGGGCACCGGGGAGCTGTTTTTT
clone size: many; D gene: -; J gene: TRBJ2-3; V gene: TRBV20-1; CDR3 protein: CSASRRITDTQYF; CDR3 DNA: TGCAGTGCTAGTAGGAGGATCACAGATACGCAGTATTTT
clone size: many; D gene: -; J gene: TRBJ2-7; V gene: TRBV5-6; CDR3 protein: CASSLGIRAMYEQYF; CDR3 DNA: TGTGCCAGCAGCTTGGGTATAAGGGCGATGTACGAGCAGTACTTC
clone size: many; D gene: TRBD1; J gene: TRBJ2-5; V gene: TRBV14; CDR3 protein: CASSLGQGATQYF; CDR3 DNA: TGTGCCAGCAGCCTGGGACAGGGGGCGACCCAGTACTTC
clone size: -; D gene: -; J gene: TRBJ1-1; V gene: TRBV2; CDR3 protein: CASSRDLNTEAFF; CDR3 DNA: TGTGCCAGCAGCCGGGACTTGAACACTGAAGCTTTCTTT
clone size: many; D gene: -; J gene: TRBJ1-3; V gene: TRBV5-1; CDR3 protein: CASSQNSGNTIYF; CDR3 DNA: TGCGCCAGCAGCCAGAACTCTGGAAACACCATATATTTT
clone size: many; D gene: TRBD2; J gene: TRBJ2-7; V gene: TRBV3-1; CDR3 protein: CASSRAGGFDEQYF; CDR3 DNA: TGTGCCAGCAGCCGAGCGGGGGGATTTGACGAGCAGTACTTC
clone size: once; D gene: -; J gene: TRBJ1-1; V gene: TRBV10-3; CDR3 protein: CAISESEAGTEAFF; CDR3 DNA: TGTGCCATCAGTGAGTCTGAGGCAGGCACTGAAGCTTTCTTT
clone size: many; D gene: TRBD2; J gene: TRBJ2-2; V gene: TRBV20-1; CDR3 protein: CSARPGTSAGELFF; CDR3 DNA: TGCAGTGCTAGACCCGGGACTAGTGCCGGGGAGCTGTTTTTT
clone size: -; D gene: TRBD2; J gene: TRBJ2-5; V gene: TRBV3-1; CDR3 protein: CASSQDTLTSGGSRTQYF; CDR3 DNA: TGTGCCAGCAGCCAAGATACACTAACTAGCGGGGGGTCTCGGACCCAGTACTTC
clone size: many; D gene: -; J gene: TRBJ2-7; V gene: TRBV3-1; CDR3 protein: CASSPPGPYYEQYF; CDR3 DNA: TGTGCCAGCAGCCCTCCGGGACCATATTACGAGCAGTACTTC
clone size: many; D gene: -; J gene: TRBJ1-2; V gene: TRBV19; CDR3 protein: CASSIRGWAYGYTF; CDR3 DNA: TGTGCCAGTAGTATCAGGGGATGGGCCTATGGCTACACCTTC
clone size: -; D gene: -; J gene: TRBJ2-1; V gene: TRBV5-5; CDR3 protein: CASSLDQGGYNEQFF; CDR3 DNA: TGTGCCAGCAGCTTGGATCAGGGGGGGTACAATGAGCAGTTCTTC
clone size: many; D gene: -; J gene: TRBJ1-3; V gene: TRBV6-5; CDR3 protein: CASSYRGDSGNTIYF; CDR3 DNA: TGTGCCAGCAGTTACCGCGGAGACTCTGGAAACACCATATATTTT
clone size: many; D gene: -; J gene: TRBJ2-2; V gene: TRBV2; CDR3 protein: CASRWDGAYPGELFF; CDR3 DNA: TGTGCCAGCAGGTGGGACGGAGCCTACCCCGGGGAGCTGTTTTTT
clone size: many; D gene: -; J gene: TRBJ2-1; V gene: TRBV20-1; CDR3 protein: CSAGTGITYNEQFF; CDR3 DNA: TGCAGTGCTGGAACCGGGATTACATACAATGAGCAGTTCTTC
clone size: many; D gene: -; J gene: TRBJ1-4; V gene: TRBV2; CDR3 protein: CASKGVSLGDEKLFF; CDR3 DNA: TGTGCCAGCAAGGGAGTGAGCCTCGGGGATGAAAAACTGTTTTTT
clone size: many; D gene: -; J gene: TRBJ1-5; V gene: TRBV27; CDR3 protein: CASSPLGGNQPQHF; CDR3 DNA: TGTGCCAGCAGTCCTTTGGGGGGCAATCAGCCCCAGCATTTT
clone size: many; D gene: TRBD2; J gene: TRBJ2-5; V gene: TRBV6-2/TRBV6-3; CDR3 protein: CASSYGASGRYGTQYF; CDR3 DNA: TGTGCCAGCAGTTACGGAGCTAGCGGGAGATACGGGACCCAGTACTTC
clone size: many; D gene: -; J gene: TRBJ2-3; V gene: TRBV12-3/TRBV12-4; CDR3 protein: CASKTGAGADTQYF; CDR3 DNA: TGTGCCAGCAAGACCGGCGCGGGCGCAGATACGCAGTATTTT
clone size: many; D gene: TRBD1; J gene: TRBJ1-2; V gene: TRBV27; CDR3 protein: CASRRTGGGYGYTF; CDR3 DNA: TGTGCCAGCCGAAGGACAGGGGGCGGCTATGGCTACACCTTC
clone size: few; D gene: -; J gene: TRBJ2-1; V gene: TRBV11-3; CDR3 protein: CASSLDPGRHNEQFF; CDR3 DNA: TGTGCCAGCAGCTTAGATCCGGGACGCCACAATGAGCAGTTCTTC
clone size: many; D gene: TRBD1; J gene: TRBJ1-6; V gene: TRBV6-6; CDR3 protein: CASSYQLTGKSPLHF; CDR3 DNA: TGTGCCAGCAGTTACCAATTGACAGGGAAATCACCCCTCCACTTT
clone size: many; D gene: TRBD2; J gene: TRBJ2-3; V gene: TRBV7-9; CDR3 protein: CASSEGLAGNTDTQYF; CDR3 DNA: TGTGCCAGCAGCGAAGGACTAGCGGGGAACACAGATACGCAGTATTTT
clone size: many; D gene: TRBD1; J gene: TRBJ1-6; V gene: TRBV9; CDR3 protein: CASSVQGDSPLHF; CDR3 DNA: TGTGCCAGCAGCGTACAGGGGGATTCACCCCTCCACTTT
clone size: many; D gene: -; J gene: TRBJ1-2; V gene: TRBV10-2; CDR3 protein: CASRPSGLYGYTF; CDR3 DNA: TGCGCCAGCAGGCCTTCGGGCCTCTATGGCTACACCTTC
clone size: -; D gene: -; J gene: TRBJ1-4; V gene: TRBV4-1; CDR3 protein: CASSQEVGPQKKLFF; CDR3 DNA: TGCGCCAGCAGCCAAGAAGTCGGGCCGCAGAAAAAACTGTTTTTT
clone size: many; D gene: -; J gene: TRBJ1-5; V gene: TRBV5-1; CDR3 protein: CASSLMADQPQHF; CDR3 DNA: TGCGCCAGCAGCTTGATGGCCGATCAGCCCCAGCATTTT
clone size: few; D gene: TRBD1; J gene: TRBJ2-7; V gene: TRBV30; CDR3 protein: CAWTPGQGLYGQYF; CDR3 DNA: TGTGCCTGGACCCCGGGACAGGGGCTCTACGGGCAGTACTTC
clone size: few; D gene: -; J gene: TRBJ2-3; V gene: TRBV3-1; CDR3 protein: CASSHGVSTDTQYF; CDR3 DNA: TGTGCCAGCAGCCACGGGGTTAGCACAGATACGCAGTATTTT
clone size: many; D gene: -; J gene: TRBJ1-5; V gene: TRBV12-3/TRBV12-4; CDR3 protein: CASSLGGQPSNQPQHF; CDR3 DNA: TGTGCCAGCAGTTTAGGAGGGCAGCCTAGCAATCAGCCCCAGCATTTT
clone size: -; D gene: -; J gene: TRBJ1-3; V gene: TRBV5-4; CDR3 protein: CASSTDTTSGNTIYF; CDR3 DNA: TGTGCCAGCAGCACCGACACGACCTCTGGAAACACCATATATTTT
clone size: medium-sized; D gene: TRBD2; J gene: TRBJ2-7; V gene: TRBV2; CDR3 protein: CASSFGLAGLPTYEQYF; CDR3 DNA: TGTGCCAGCAGTTTTGGACTAGCGGGACTCCCCACCTACGAGCAGTACTTC
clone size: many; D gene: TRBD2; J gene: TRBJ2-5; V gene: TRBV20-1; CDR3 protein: CSANPWNEGLAKTQYF; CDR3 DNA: TGCAGTGCTAATCCATGGAACGAGGGACTAGCGAAGACCCAGTACTTC
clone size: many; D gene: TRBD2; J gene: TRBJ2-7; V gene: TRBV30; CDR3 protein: CAGTSGSGEQYF; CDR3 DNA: TGTGCCGGTACTAGCGGGAGCGGCGAGCAGTACTTC
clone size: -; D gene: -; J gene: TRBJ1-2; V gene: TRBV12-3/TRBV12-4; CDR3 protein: CASSLGGHYGYTF; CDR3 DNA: TGTGCCAGCAGTTTAGGGGGACACTATGGCTACACCTTC
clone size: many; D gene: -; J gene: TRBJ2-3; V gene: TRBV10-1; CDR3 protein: CASSRGADTQYF; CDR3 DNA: TGCGCCAGCAGCAGGGGAGCGGATACGCAGTATTTT